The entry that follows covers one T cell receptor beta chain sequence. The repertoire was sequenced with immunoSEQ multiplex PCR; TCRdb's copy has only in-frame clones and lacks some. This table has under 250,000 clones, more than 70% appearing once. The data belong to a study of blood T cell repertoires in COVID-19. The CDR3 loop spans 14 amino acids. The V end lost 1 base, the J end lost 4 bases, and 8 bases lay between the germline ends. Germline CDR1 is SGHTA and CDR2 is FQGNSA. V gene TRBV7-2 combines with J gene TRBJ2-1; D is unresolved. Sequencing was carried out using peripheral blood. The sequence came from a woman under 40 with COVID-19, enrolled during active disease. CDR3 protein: CASSLGHYYNEQFF. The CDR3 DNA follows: TGTGCCAGCAGCTTAGGGCACTATTACAATGAGCAGTTCTTC.